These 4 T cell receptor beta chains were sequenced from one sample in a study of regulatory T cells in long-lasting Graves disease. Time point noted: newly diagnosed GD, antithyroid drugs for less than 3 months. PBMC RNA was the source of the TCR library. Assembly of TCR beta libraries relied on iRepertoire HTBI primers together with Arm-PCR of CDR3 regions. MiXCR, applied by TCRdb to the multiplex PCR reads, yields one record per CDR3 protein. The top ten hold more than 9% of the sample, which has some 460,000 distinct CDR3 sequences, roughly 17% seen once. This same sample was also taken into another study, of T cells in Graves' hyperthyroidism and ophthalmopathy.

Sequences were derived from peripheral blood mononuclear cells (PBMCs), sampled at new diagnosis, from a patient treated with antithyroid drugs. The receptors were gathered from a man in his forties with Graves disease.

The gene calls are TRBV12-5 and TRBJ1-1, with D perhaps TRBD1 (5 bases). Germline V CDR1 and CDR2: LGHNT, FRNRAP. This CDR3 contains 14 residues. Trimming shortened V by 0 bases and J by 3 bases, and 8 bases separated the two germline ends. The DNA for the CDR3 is TGTGCTAGTGGTTTGGTCGGGGGGTACACTGAAGCTTTCTTT. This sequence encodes CASGLVGGYTEAFF.

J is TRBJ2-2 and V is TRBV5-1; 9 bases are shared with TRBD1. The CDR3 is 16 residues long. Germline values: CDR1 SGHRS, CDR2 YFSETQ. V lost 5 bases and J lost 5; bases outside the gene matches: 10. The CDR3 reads CASSLNPTGGTGELFF. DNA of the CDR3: TGCGCCAGCAGTCTAAACCCGACAGGGGGAACCGGGGAGCTGTTTTTT.

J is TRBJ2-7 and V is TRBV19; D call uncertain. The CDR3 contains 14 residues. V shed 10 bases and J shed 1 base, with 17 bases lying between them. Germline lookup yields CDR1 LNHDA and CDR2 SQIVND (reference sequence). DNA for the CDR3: TGTGCCACCCAGTCCCTTTTCAGATCCTACGAGCAGTACTTC. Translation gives CATQSLFRSYEQYF.

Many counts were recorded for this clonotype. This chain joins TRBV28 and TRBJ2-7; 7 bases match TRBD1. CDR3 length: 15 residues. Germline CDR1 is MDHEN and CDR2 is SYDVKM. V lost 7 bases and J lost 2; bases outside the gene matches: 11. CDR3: CASTPGGQTAYEQYF. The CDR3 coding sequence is TGTGCCAGCACCCCAGGGGGACAGACTGCCTACGAGCAGTACTTC.